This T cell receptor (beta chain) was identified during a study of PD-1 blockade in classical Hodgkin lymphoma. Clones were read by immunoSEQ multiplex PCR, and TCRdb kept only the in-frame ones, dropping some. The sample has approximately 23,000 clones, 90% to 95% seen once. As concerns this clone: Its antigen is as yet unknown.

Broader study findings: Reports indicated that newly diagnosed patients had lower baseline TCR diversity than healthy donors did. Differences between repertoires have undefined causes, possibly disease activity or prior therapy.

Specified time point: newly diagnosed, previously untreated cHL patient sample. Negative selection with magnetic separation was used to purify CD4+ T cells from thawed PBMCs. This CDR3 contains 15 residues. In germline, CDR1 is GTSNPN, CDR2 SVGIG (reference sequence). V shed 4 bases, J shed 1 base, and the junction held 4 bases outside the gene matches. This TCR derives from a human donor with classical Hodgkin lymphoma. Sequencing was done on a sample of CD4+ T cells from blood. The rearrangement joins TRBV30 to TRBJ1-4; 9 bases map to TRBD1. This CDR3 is CAWNPDRGTNEKLFF. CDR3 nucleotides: TGTGCCTGGAACCCGGACAGGGGAACTAATGAAAAACTGTTTTTT.